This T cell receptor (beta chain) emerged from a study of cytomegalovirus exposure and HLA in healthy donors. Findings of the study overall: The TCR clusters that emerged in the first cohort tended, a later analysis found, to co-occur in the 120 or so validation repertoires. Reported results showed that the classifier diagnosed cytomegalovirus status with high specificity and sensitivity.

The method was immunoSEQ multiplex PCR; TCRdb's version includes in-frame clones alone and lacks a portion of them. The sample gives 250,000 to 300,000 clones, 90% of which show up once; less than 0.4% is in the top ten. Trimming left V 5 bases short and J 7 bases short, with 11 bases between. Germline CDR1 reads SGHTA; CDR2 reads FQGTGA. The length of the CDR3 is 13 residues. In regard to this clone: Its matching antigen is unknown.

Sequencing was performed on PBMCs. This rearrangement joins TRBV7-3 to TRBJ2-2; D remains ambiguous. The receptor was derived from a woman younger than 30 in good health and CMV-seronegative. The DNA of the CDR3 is TGTGCCAGCAGCATCGTTAGGAGCGGGGAGCTGTTTTTT. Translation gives CASSIVRSGELFF.